This record covers a single T cell receptor beta chain. The sample is drawn from a study of blood T cell repertoires in COVID-19. Across the whole study: Both acute and convalescent COVID-19 samples were obtained from the United States, Italy and Spain. T cells, B-cell-depleted T cells, or PBMCs supplied cDNA or gDNA.

Sequenced by immunoSEQ multiplex PCR; TCRdb stores in-frame clones only, minus some. This sample has around 200,000 clones, with 70% to 90% found just once. The ends were cut back, 2 bases at V and 5 bases at J, with 9 bases in the middle. The CDR3 is made up of 13 amino acids. The germline gives CDR1 SGDLS, CDR2 YYNGEE. The rearrangement links TRBV9 to TRBJ2-3; D gene uncertain. Sequenced: peripheral blood. The receptor comes from a man aged 60 to 69 with acute or convalescent COVID-19. The CDR3 sequence is CASSVWALDTQYF. The CDR3 region has the DNA TGTGCCAGCAGCGTTTGGGCCTTAGATACGCAGTATTTT. The full variable domain, rest sourced from reference TRBV9 and TRBJ2-3, is DSGVTQTPKHLITATGQRVTLRCSPRSGDLSVYWYQQSLDQGLQFLIQYYNGEERAKGNILERFSAQQFPDLHSELNLSSLELGDSALYFCASSVWALDTQYFGPGTRLTVL.